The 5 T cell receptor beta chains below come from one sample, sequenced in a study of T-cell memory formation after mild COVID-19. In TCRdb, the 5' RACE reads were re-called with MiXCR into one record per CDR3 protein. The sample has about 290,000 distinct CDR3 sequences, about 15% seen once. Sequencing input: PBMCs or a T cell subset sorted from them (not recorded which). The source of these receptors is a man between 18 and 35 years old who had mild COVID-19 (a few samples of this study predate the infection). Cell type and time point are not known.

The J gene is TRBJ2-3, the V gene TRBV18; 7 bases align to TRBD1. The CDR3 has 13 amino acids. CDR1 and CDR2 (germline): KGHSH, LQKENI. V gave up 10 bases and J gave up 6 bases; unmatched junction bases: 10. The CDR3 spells CATVKTGSDTQYF. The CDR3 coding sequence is TGTGCCACGGTAAAGACAGGGTCCGATACGCAGTATTTT. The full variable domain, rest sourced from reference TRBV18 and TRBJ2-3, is NAGVMQNPRHLVRRRGQEARLRCSPMKGHSHVYWYRQLPEEGLKFMVYLQKENIIDESGMPKERFSAEFPKEGPSILRIQQVVRGDSAAYFCATVKTGSDTQYFGPGTRLTVL.

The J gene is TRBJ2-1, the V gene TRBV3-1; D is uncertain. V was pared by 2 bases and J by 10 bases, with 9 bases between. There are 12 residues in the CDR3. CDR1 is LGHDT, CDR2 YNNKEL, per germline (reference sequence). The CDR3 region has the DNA TGTGCCAGCAGCCAATATACCGGCGAGCAGTTCTTC. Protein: CASSQYTGEQFF.

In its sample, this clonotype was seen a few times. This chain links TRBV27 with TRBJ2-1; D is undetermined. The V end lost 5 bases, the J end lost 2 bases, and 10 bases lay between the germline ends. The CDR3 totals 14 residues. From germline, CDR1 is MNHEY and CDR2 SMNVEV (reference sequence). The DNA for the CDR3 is TGTGCCAGCAGTATCCGTCTCACCTACAATGAGCAGTTCTTC. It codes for CASSIRLTYNEQFF.

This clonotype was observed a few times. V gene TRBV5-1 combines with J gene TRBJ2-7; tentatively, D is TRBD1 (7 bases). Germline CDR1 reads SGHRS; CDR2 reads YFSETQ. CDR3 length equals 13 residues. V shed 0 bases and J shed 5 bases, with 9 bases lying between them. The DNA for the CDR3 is TGCGCCAGCAGCTTGGGCAGGGGGGACGAGCAGTACGTC. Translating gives CASSLGRGDEQYV.

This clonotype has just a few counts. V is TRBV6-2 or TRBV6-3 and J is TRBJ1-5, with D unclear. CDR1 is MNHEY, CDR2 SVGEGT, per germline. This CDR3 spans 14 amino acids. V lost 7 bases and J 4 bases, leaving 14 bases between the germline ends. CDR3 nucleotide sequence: TGTGCCAGCAACCAAGCCAATACAAATCAGCCCCAGCATTTT. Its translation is CASNQANTNQPQHF.